These T cell receptor beta chains were read from a single sample in a study of cytomegalovirus exposure and HLA in healthy donors. Assay used: immunoSEQ multiplex PCR; TCRdb lists only in-frame clones, some missing. The data hold under 250,000 clones, with around 90% observed a single time. Sample: PBMCs. These receptor sequences come from a woman under 30 in good health and CMV-seropositive. CDR3s include the opening cysteine and the closing phenylalanine or tryptophan. Fields, in order: J gene, V gene, clone size, D gene, CDR3 protein, CDR3 DNA. The D gene is left open where the match is weak. For some rows the clone size is stated as once, few or many, or as a class when expanded; others skip it.

j_gene: TRBJ2-5; v_gene: TRBV2; abundance: .; d_gene: TRBD2; CDR3aa: CASRGTSGQETQYF; CDR3nt: TGTGCCAGCCGGGGGACTAGCGGACAAGAGACCCAGTACTTC
j_gene: TRBJ1-5; v_gene: TRBV2; abundance: .; d_gene: .; CDR3aa: CASVTDSPANQPQHF; CDR3nt: TGTGCCAGCGTTACGGACAGTCCAGCAAATCAGCCCCAGCATTTT
j_gene: TRBJ2-1; v_gene: TRBV6-4; abundance: .; d_gene: .; CDR3aa: CASRPRASGNEQFF; CDR3nt: TGTGCCAGCAGGCCGCGGGCTAGTGGGAATGAGCAGTTCTTC
j_gene: TRBJ1-2; v_gene: TRBV13; abundance: .; d_gene: .; CDR3aa: CASTLRGPVAYYGYTF; CDR3nt: TGTGCCAGCACCCTTAGGGGCCCCGTGGCTTACTATGGCTACACCTTC
j_gene: TRBJ2-7; v_gene: TRBV4-1; abundance: .; d_gene: .; CDR3aa: CASSQGDRYEEQYF; CDR3nt: TGCGCCAGCAGCCAGGGCGACAGGTATGAAGAGCAGTACTTC
j_gene: TRBJ2-7; v_gene: TRBV28; abundance: .; d_gene: TRBD2; CDR3aa: CASSPGLAGYEQYF; CDR3nt: TGTGCCAGCAGCCCTGGACTAGCGGGTTACGAGCAGTACTTC
j_gene: TRBJ1-4; v_gene: TRBV29-1; abundance: .; d_gene: .; CDR3aa: CSVEDPAGRAEKLFF; CDR3nt: TGCAGCGTTGAAGATCCGGCCGGGAGGGCTGAAAAACTGTTTTTT
j_gene: TRBJ1-2; v_gene: TRBV5-1; abundance: .; d_gene: .; CDR3aa: CASSLERPTYGYTF; CDR3nt: TGCGCCAGCAGCTTGGAGCGTCCGACCTATGGCTACACCTTC
j_gene: TRBJ1-5; v_gene: TRBV27; abundance: .; d_gene: .; CDR3aa: CASSFSFRGASQPQHF; CDR3nt: TGTGCCAGCAGTTTTTCCTTTCGGGGGGCTAGTCAGCCCCAGCATTTT
j_gene: TRBJ2-2; v_gene: TRBV4-2; abundance: .; d_gene: .; CDR3aa: CASSQDSSTGELFF; CDR3nt: TGTGCCAGCAGCCAAGATAGCTCGACCGGGGAGCTGTTTTTT
j_gene: TRBJ1-1; v_gene: TRBV7-6; abundance: .; d_gene: .; CDR3aa: CASSLGGPGGTEAFF; CDR3nt: TGTGCCAGCAGCTTAGGAGGGCCGGGGGGCACTGAAGCTTTCTTT
j_gene: TRBJ2-2; v_gene: TRBV4-1; abundance: .; d_gene: .; CDR3aa: CASSQTGSDAGELFF; CDR3nt: TGCGCCAGCAGCCAAACAGGTAGTGATGCCGGGGAGCTGTTTTTT
j_gene: TRBJ1-5; v_gene: TRBV5-1; abundance: .; d_gene: .; CDR3aa: CASSADSGNQPQHF; CDR3nt: TGCGCCAGCAGCGCGGACAGCGGCAATCAGCCCCAGCATTTT
j_gene: TRBJ2-3; v_gene: TRBV27; abundance: .; d_gene: TRBD2; CDR3aa: CASGLARTDTQYF; CDR3nt: TGTGCCAGCGGACTAGCGAGAACAGATACGCAGTATTTT
j_gene: TRBJ2-7; v_gene: TRBV5-4; abundance: .; d_gene: TRBD2; CDR3aa: CASRLAGGPVEQYF; CDR3nt: TGTGCCAGCAGGTTAGCGGGAGGCCCCGTCGAGCAGTACTTC
j_gene: TRBJ2-7; v_gene: TRBV10-3; abundance: once; d_gene: .; CDR3aa: CAISESAGGEQYF; CDR3nt: TGTGCCATCAGTGAGTCGGCAGGGGGGGAGCAGTACTTC
j_gene: TRBJ2-7; v_gene: TRBV7-6; abundance: .; d_gene: .; CDR3aa: CASSLEGQSYEQYF; CDR3nt: TGTGCCAGCAGCTTAGAGGGGCAGAGTTACGAGCAGTACTTC
j_gene: TRBJ2-5; v_gene: TRBV27; abundance: once; d_gene: TRBD1; CDR3aa: CASSPPVGTGNQETQYF; CDR3nt: TGTGCCAGCAGTCCTCCCGTCGGGACAGGGAACCAAGAGACCCAGTACTTC
j_gene: TRBJ2-7; v_gene: TRBV30; abundance: .; d_gene: TRBD1; CDR3aa: CAWSVGTGHYEQYF; CDR3nt: TGTGCCTGGAGTGTCGGGACAGGGCACTACGAGCAGTACTTC
j_gene: TRBJ1-2; v_gene: TRBV4-1; abundance: .; d_gene: .; CDR3aa: CASSYRHSSNYGYTF; CDR3nt: TGCGCCAGCAGCTACCGACACTCATCAAACTATGGCTACACCTTC
j_gene: TRBJ2-7; v_gene: TRBV12-5; abundance: .; d_gene: TRBD2; CDR3aa: CASGLVLAANGYEQYF; CDR3nt: TGTGCTAGTGGTTTGGTCCTAGCGGCCAACGGCTACGAGCAGTACTTC
j_gene: TRBJ2-2; v_gene: TRBV27; abundance: .; d_gene: .; CDR3aa: CASSFRAQRVRTGELFF; CDR3nt: TGTGCCAGCAGTTTTAGGGCACAGAGGGTTCGCACCGGGGAGCTGTTTTTT
j_gene: TRBJ2-7; v_gene: TRBV5-8; abundance: .; d_gene: .; CDR3aa: CASSSDWNSYEQYF; CDR3nt: TGTGCCAGCAGCTCGGACTGGAACTCCTACGAGCAGTACTTC
j_gene: TRBJ2-7; v_gene: TRBV7-9; abundance: .; d_gene: .; CDR3aa: CASSLPTSLDEQYF; CDR3nt: TGTGCCAGCAGCCTTCCGACTAGTTTAGACGAGCAGTACTTC
j_gene: TRBJ2-1; v_gene: TRBV28; abundance: .; d_gene: .; CDR3aa: CASSLHGQGNEQFF; CDR3nt: TGTGCCAGCAGCCTTCATGGTCAGGGGAATGAGCAGTTCTTC
j_gene: TRBJ2-1; v_gene: TRBV27; abundance: .; d_gene: .; CDR3aa: CASRRYNEQFF; CDR3nt: TGTGCCAGCAGGCGGTACAATGAGCAGTTCTTC
j_gene: TRBJ1-3; v_gene: TRBV28; abundance: .; d_gene: .; CDR3aa: CASSLDRGSGNTIYF; CDR3nt: TGTGCCAGCAGCCTCGACCGGGGCTCTGGAAACACCATATATTTT
j_gene: TRBJ2-5; v_gene: TRBV27; abundance: .; d_gene: TRBD1; CDR3aa: CASSLTRGTGKETQYF; CDR3nt: TGTGCCAGCAGTTTAACCCGCGGGACAGGCAAAGAGACCCAGTACTTC
j_gene: TRBJ2-1; v_gene: TRBV7-2; abundance: .; d_gene: TRBD2; CDR3aa: CASSFIKVTSGIMGRKFF; CDR3nt: TGTGCCAGCAGCTTTATAAAGGTGACTAGCGGGATTATGGGACGTAAGTTCTTC
j_gene: TRBJ2-1; v_gene: TRBV19; abundance: .; d_gene: .; CDR3aa: CASIGSSYNEQFF; CDR3nt: TGTGCCAGTATCGGGAGCTCCTACAATGAGCAGTTCTTC
j_gene: TRBJ1-1; v_gene: TRBV6-6; abundance: .; d_gene: .; CDR3aa: CASSNSLEAFF; CDR3nt: TGTGCCAGCAGTAACAGCCTTGAAGCTTTCTTT
j_gene: TRBJ2-1; v_gene: TRBV29-1; abundance: .; d_gene: TRBD2; CDR3aa: CSVGLAGGYNEQFF; CDR3nt: TGCAGCGTGGGACTAGCGGGAGGCTACAATGAGCAGTTCTTC
j_gene: TRBJ2-6; v_gene: TRBV5-1; abundance: .; d_gene: .; CDR3aa: CASRLVLSGANVLTF; CDR3nt: TGCGCCAGCAGACTTGTTCTCTCTGGGGCCAACGTCCTGACTTTC
j_gene: TRBJ2-3; v_gene: TRBV9; abundance: .; d_gene: .; CDR3aa: CASSVGGAVEDTQYF; CDR3nt: TGTGCCAGCAGCGTAGGGGGAGCCGTGGAAGATACGCAGTATTTT
j_gene: TRBJ2-1; v_gene: TRBV25-1; abundance: .; d_gene: TRBD2; CDR3aa: CASSESGTSGSNEQFF; CDR3nt: TGTGCCAGCAGTGAATCTGGGACTAGCGGGAGTAATGAGCAGTTCTTC
j_gene: TRBJ2-2; v_gene: TRBV11-2; abundance: .; d_gene: TRBD1; CDR3aa: CASRPNQGARNTGELFF; CDR3nt: TGTGCCAGCAGGCCAAACCAGGGGGCGCGGAACACCGGGGAGCTGTTTTTT
j_gene: TRBJ2-7; v_gene: TRBV28; abundance: few; d_gene: TRBD2; CDR3aa: CASSLGGSSYEQYF; CDR3nt: TGTGCCAGCAGTTTAGGCGGGAGTAGTTACGAGCAGTACTTC
j_gene: TRBJ1-1; v_gene: TRBV7-8; abundance: .; d_gene: TRBD1; CDR3aa: CASSLGRGYGNTEAFF; CDR3nt: TGTGCCAGCAGCTTGGGCAGGGGGTACGGGAACACTGAAGCTTTCTTT